The 23 T cell receptor beta chains below come from one sample, sequenced in a study of cytomegalovirus exposure and HLA in healthy donors. The study ran its PCR with 60 Vbeta and 13 Jbeta primers. TCRdb keeps only in-frame clones here, not all; method: immunoSEQ multiplex PCR. The data show 150,000 to 200,000 clones, with about three quarters seen just once and about 4.3% held by the top ten. What was sequenced was PBMCs. These receptor sequences come from a man between 18 and 29 years old in good health and CMV-seropositive.

This clone has a single count. The V and J genes are TRBV30 and TRBJ2-1; the match to TRBD2 covers 8 bases. The CDR3 spans 15 residues. The V and J ends lost 0 bases and 8 bases, in that order; junction bases with no gene match: 9. Germline CDR1 and CDR2: GTSNPN and SVGIG (reference sequence). CDR3 residues: CAWSVGSRGVDEQFF. The CDR3 DNA follows: TGTGCCTGGAGTGTCGGGTCGCGGGGGGTTGATGAGCAGTTCTTC.

The V gene is TRBV11-2, the J gene TRBJ2-6; 11 bases match TRBD1. This CDR3 comprises 18 residues. The germline CDR1 and CDR2 sequences are SGHAT and FQNNGV. V lost 5 bases to trimming and J lost 2 bases; unmatched junction nucleotides: 8. This CDR3 reads CASSLGTGGVTGANVLTF. Written as DNA, the CDR3 is TGTGCCAGCAGCCTGGGGACAGGGGGAGTAACTGGGGCCAACGTCCTGACTTTC.

V usage is TRBV15 and J usage is TRBJ1-2; TRBD1 might be the D (6 bases). V lost 0 bases and J lost 5, with 10 bases in between. Germline V CDR1 and CDR2: LNHNV, YYDKDF (reference sequence). This CDR3 is 14 amino acids long. This CDR3 is CATSRDRGEYGYTF. The CDR3 DNA follows: TGTGCCACCAGCAGAGACAGGGGAGAGTATGGCTACACCTTC.

A single count supports this clone. The DNA of the CDR3 is TGTGCCATCAAGGAGGCCCTTAGCTATGGCTACACCTTC. This encodes CAIKEALSYGYTF. The gene calls are TRBV10-3 and TRBJ1-2; D call uncertain. Per germline, CDR1 ENHRY and CDR2 SYGVKD. The CDR3 runs to 13 residues. V gave up 7 bases and J gave up 4 bases, with 13 bases separating them.

V is TRBV30 and J is TRBJ1-1; no firm D call. Germline CDR1 is GTSNPN and CDR2 is SVGIG (reference sequence). V shed 0 bases and J shed 2 bases, with 10 bases lying between them. The CDR3 covers 14 residues. Here the CDR3 DNA reads TGTGCCTGGAGTGTAGCCCCTTCCAACACTGAAGCTTTCTTT. It is translated as CAWSVAPSNTEAFF.

The V call is TRBV5-1, the J call TRBJ2-6, with 8 bases identical to TRBD1. Germline CDR1 and CDR2: SGHRS and YFSETQ. The trim removed 7 bases at V and 8 bases at J, leaving 5 bases unmatched. The CDR3 spans 13 residues. The CDR3 loop is CASRAGGTNVLTF. The CDR3 DNA follows: TGCGCCAGCCGGGCAGGGGGCACCAACGTCCTGACTTTC.

In its sample, this clone was seen a few times. The rearrangement uses TRBV2 and TRBJ1-1, with TRBD1 matching over 8 bases. Germline values: CDR1 SNHLY, CDR2 FYNNEI. V was clipped by 4 bases and J by 0 bases; unmatched bases: 1. This CDR3 spans 14 amino acids. The CDR3 is CASSGQGMNTEAFF. The CDR3 bases are TGTGCCAGCAGTGGACAGGGGATGAACACTGAAGCTTTCTTT.

The chain recombines TRBV4-1 with TRBJ2-2; D perhaps matches TRBD2 (6 bases). The germline V gene encodes CDR1 MGHRA and CDR2 YSYEKL. The CDR3 is 14 residues long. The V and J ends lost 4 bases and 4 bases respectively, with 10 bases between them. This CDR3 is CASSLPGGTGELFF. The CDR3 DNA sequence: TGCGCCAGCAGCCTCCCCGGGGGCACCGGGGAGCTGTTTTTT.

In its sample, this clone was seen once. The chain employs TRBV10-2 and TRBJ1-1, with D possibly TRBD1 on 5 matching bases. Trimming removed 5 bases at V and 1 base at J, with 11 bases between. The CDR3 has 14 residues. The germline V gene has CDR1 WSHSY and CDR2 SAAADI. In DNA form, the CDR3 reads TGCGCCAGCAGTTCGGGACTCCGGAACACTGAAGCTTTCTTT. The encoded protein is CASSSGLRNTEAFF.

This clone appeared a few times. This chain links TRBV19 with TRBJ1-5; TRBD1 is a possible D gene (6 bases). Germline-derived CDR1 and CDR2 are LNHDA and SQIVND (reference sequence). Trimming took off 5 bases at V and 0 bases at J, with 11 bases between the two ends. This CDR3 has 15 residues. The CDR3 nucleotides are TGTGCCAGTAGTCTACAGGGAAATAGCAATCAGCCCCAGCATTTT. Encoded protein: CASSLQGNSNQPQHF.

The chain carries TRBV7-9 and TRBJ1-5; unclear D gene. Germline values: CDR1 SEHNR, CDR2 FQNEAQ (reference sequence). The V and J ends lost 1 base and 6 bases respectively, with 10 bases between them. This CDR3 region has 14 residues. Written as DNA, the CDR3 is TGTGCCAGCAGCTTAGGCAGCGGCAGTCAGCCCCAGCATTTT. Its protein product is CASSLGSGSQPQHF.

This clone came up a few times. The rearrangement uses TRBV9 and TRBJ2-7; 7 nucleotides agree with TRBD1. The CDR3 loop spans 17 amino acids. Per the germline V gene, CDR1 is SGDLS and CDR2 is YYNGEE. Trimming at V came to 6 bases and at J to 3 bases, leaving 18 bases not matched to a gene. The CDR3 loop is CASTTERTGARGYEQYV. The DNA for the CDR3 is TGTGCCAGCACCACAGAACGAACAGGGGCACGCGGCTACGAGCAGTACGTC.

This clone has only a few counts. This chain connects TRBV5-1 to TRBJ2-7, with 14 bases matching TRBD2. The CDR3 runs to 16 residues. The ends lost 0 bases at V and 3 bases at J; junction bases unmatched: 2. CDR1 and CDR2 from the germline V gene are SGHRS and YFSETQ. Written as DNA, the CDR3 is TGCGCCAGCAGCTTGGGGGGACTAGCGGGGGTCTACGAGCAGTACGTC. Its translation: CASSLGGLAGVYEQYV.

V is TRBV7-2 and J is TRBJ1-4; D is uncertain. Germline V CDR1 and CDR2: SGHTA, FQGNSA. This CDR3 is built from 14 residues. Trimming pared 1 base from V and 5 bases from J, leaving 8 bases between. The CDR3 DNA reads TGTGCCAGCAGCTTAGAACAGCGGAATGAAAAACTGTTTTTT. Translation: CASSLEQRNEKLFF.

The V and J genes are TRBV2 and TRBJ2-6; unclear D gene. The CDR3 loop spans 15 amino acids. Germline values: CDR1 SNHLY, CDR2 FYNNEI. With 7 bases removed from V and 0 bases from J, the gap between germline ends came to 10 bases. The CDR3 reads CASKRLHSGANVLTF. CDR3 DNA: TGTGCCAGCAAGAGGCTGCACTCTGGGGCCAACGTCCTGACTTTC.

The rearrangement links TRBV28 to TRBJ1-1; D remains ambiguous. V was trimmed by 4 bases and J by 1 base, leaving 16 bases between them. CDR3 size: 16 residues. CDR1 is MDHEN, CDR2 SYDVKM, per germline. CDR3 sequence (DNA): TGTGCCAGCAGTTCCCCCGGAGAGATACCGAACACTGAAGCTTTCTTT. This translates into CASSSPGEIPNTEAFF.

The chain links TRBV7-6 to TRBJ2-1, with 10 bases identical to TRBD2. The CDR3 covers 15 residues. J lost 6 bases, V lost 1 base, and 3 bases had no gene match. Germline CDR1 SGHVS, CDR2 FNYEAQ. The CDR3 here is CASSLGTSGGNEQFF. CDR3 in DNA: TGTGCCAGCAGCTTAGGGACTAGCGGTGGCAATGAGCAGTTCTTC.

The gene calls are TRBV6-5 and TRBJ2-2; 11 bases match TRBD1. The CDR3 is 14 amino acids. Germline V CDR1 and CDR2: MNHEY, SVGAGI. J lost 6 bases, V lost 8 bases, and 5 bases had no gene match. This chain's CDR3 is CASGDRGKSGELFF. In DNA, the CDR3 is TGTGCCAGCGGGGACAGGGGGAAATCCGGGGAGCTGTTTTTT.

This clone has a handful of counts. This chain links TRBV4-1 with TRBJ1-1; 9 bases agree with TRBD1. The length of the CDR3 is 14 residues. Germline V gene lookup returns CDR1 MGHRA and CDR2 YSYEKL. V gave up 0 bases and J gave up 6 bases; unmatched junction bases: 2. CDR3 in amino acids: CASSQDRDRAEAFF. The CDR3 DNA follows: TGCGCCAGCAGCCAAGATCGGGACAGGGCTGAAGCTTTCTTT.

V usage is TRBV6-5 and J usage is TRBJ2-7; 8 nucleotides align to TRBD2. The CDR3 extends over 15 amino acids. Trimming took 6 bases from V and 3 from J; bases not matched to a gene: 10. Germline V gives CDR1 MNHEY, CDR2 SVGAGI. In DNA, the CDR3 is TGTGCCAGCAGCCAAAGCGCCGGGAGGGGCTACGAGCAGTACGTC. The encoded protein is CASSQSAGRGYEQYV.

The CDR3 DNA follows: TGTGCCAGCAGCACGTCTGGACAGGGCTCTAACTATGGCTACACCTTC. Protein: CASSTSGQGSNYGYTF. This chain links TRBV9 with TRBJ1-2; 8 positions match TRBD1. CDR3 size: 16 residues. The trim removed 4 bases at V and 0 bases at J, leaving 8 bases unmatched. Germline V gene data show CDR1 as SGDLS and CDR2 as YYNGEE.

The genes are TRBV14 and TRBJ1-6; weak D call: TRBD1 (6 bases). Germline lookup yields CDR1 SGHDN and CDR2 FVKESK. Trimming took 1 base from V and 6 from J, leaving 7 bases between them. CDR3 length: 14 amino acids. The CDR3 region is CASSQVRGNSPLHF. The CDR3 bases are TGTGCCAGCAGCCAAGTCAGGGGTAATTCACCCCTCCACTTT.

The V gene is TRBV28, the J gene TRBJ1-1, with no clear D. V was trimmed by 3 bases and J by 7 bases, leaving 9 bases between them. From germline, CDR1 is MDHEN and CDR2 SYDVKM. The CDR3 length is 12 residues. Here the CDR3 DNA reads TGTGCCAGCAGTTTCGGGATTAATGAAGCTTTCTTT. It yields the protein CASSFGINEAFF. Full variable domain (missing parts from reference TRBV28 and TRBJ1-1): DVKVTQSSRYLVKRTGEKVFLECVQDMDHENMFWYRQDPGLGLRLIYFSYDVKMKEKGDIPEGYSVSREKKERFSLILESASTNQTSMYLCASSFGINEAFFGQGTRLTVV.